A selection of T cell receptor beta chains follows, all from one sample in a study of shared clonotypes between healthy human individuals. Sequenced by immunoSEQ multiplex PCR; TCRdb stores in-frame clones only, minus some. The sample includes 2 million to 2.5 million clones, 85% to 95% of them seen just once. The sequenced sample was naive CD4+ T cells from PBMCs. The receptor set was obtained from a man aged 18-30 years in good health. Some clones in this sample may be carry-over from other donors' samples. Each CDR3 is given with its conserved first and last residue. Each record gives: D gene, clone size, J gene, V gene, CDR3 DNA, CDR3 protein. D genes are given only for firm matches. The size of a clone is reported for some rows only, either as once, few or many, or as a class for expanded clones.

TRBD2 | NA | TRBJ2-4 | TRBV27 | TGTGCCAGCATCCAACTAGCGGGAGGGATTCTAGCCAAAAACATTCAGTACTTC | CASIQLAGGILAKNIQYF
NA | NA | TRBJ2-2 | TRBV6-6 | TGTGCCAGCAGTCCCCGTTTGGGGCGGACCGGGGAGCTGTTTTTT | CASSPRLGRTGELFF
TRBD1 | once | TRBJ1-5 | TRBV19 | TGTGCCAGTAGTACCGGGACAGGGGAGGGTAGGGCCCAGCATTTT | CASSTGTGEGRAQHF
NA | NA | TRBJ1-5 | TRBV9 | TGTGCCAGCAGCGCCGCCGTGGGGGTAGGGCCCCAGCATTTT | CASSAAVGVGPQHF
NA | NA | TRBJ1-6 | TRBV5-4 | TGTGCCAGCAGCTTGGGAGCAGCAAGCTCCTATAATTCACCCCTCCACTTT | CASSLGAASSYNSPLHF
TRBD2 | NA | TRBJ2-3 | TRBV9 | TGTGCCAGCAGCGTAGGGGCGGGAGGCACAGATACGCAGTATTTT | CASSVGAGGTDTQYF
NA | once | TRBJ2-2 | TRBV5-1 | TGCGCCAGCAGTACGGGGGGCGCGAACACCGGGGAGCTGTTTTTT | CASSTGGANTGELFF
NA | NA | TRBJ2-7 | TRBV6-1 | TGTGCCAGCAGGTCGACAGTAGGGGGCTACGAGCAGTACTTC | CASRSTVGGYEQYF
TRBD1 | NA | TRBJ1-5 | TRBV6-1 | TGTGCCAGCAGTAACGACAGGGTGGATCAGCCCCAGCATTTT | CASSNDRVDQPQHF
NA | NA | TRBJ2-1 | TRBV7-9 | TGTGCCAGCAGCTCTTTGGGGTTGTCCTACAATGAGCAGTTCTTC | CASSSLGLSYNEQFF
NA | NA | TRBJ2-7 | TRBV28 | TGTGCCAGCAGTCCGCGGACACCCTACGAGCAGTACTTC | CASSPRTPYEQYF
NA | NA | TRBJ2-2 | TRBV18 | TGTGCCAGCTCACCACCCACAGGGTTGAACACCGGGGAGCTGTTTTTT | CASSPPTGLNTGELFF
NA | NA | TRBJ1-2 | TRBV18 | TGTGCCAGCTCACCAGAAGTTTTCGGGGTTGGAGACTATGGCTACACCTTC | CASSPEVFGVGDYGYTF
NA | NA | TRBJ2-5 | TRBV27 | TGTGCCAGCAGTCGCACCCTGACCCAATTAGGAGAGACCCAGTACTTC | CASSRTLTQLGETQYF
NA | NA | TRBJ2-1 | TRBV28 | TGTGCCAGCAGTTTGCTTTGGGGAAACAATGAGCAGTTCTTC | CASSLLWGNNEQFF
TRBD2 | NA | TRBJ2-1 | TRBV11-3 | TGTGCCAGCAGCTTCGAGTTTCGGGGGGGCGAGCAGTTCTTC | CASSFEFRGGEQFF
NA | NA | TRBJ2-7 | TRBV2 | TGTGCCAGCAGTGAAGCGCGGGGCGAGCAGTACTTC | CASSEARGEQYF
NA | NA | TRBJ1-2 | TRBV11-2 | TGTGCCAGCAGCCCCAGTGTCGGCTACACCTTC | CASSPSVGYTF
TRBD1 | NA | TRBJ1-5 | TRBV6-6 | TGTGCCAGCAGTTGGGGACAGTCAGGCAATCAGCCCCAGCATTTT | CASSWGQSGNQPQHF
NA | NA | TRBJ2-1 | TRBV18 | TGTGCCAGCTCACCATCCCAGGGTTCCTACAATGAGCAGTTCTTC | CASSPSQGSYNEQFF
NA | NA | TRBJ2-7 | TRBV27 | TGTGCCAGCAGTTTATACGGCGTTCGAGCGCCCTACGAGCAGTACTTC | CASSLYGVRAPYEQYF
NA | NA | TRBJ1-2 | TRBV5-1 | TGCGCCAGCAGCTTGGTGGCCGGACAGCCGAACTATGGCTACACCTTC | CASSLVAGQPNYGYTF
NA | NA | TRBJ2-7 | TRBV9 | TGTGCCAGCAGCGGTGACGGCTACGAGCAGTACTTC | CASSGDGYEQYF
NA | NA | TRBJ2-3 | TRBV4-1 | TGCGCCAGCAGCCAAGTAGGGGGAAGCACAGATACGCAGTATTTT | CASSQVGGSTDTQYF
TRBD2 | NA | TRBJ2-3 | TRBV18 | TGTGCCAGCTCACCATGGACTAGCTCAGATACGCAGTATTTT | CASSPWTSSDTQYF
TRBD2 | once | TRBJ2-7 | TRBV5-1 | TGCGCCAGCAGCTCCTCGGGACTAGCGGTTCCCGAGCAGTACTTC | CASSSSGLAVPEQYF
TRBD2 | NA | TRBJ2-1 | TRBV9 | TGTGCCAGCAGCCCCCCCGGGACTAGCGGGGCCCGAGAGCAGTTCTTC | CASSPPGTSGAREQFF
TRBD2 | NA | TRBJ2-1 | TRBV4-2 | TGTGCCAGCAGCCACTCCCTCCTAGCGGGAGGTTACAATGAGCAGTTCTTC | CASSHSLLAGGYNEQFF
NA | NA | TRBJ2-1 | TRBV11-1 | TGTGCCAGCAGGTCGCTGGGCGGACCAACCTACAATGAGCAGTTCTTC | CASRSLGGPTYNEQFF
NA | NA | TRBJ2-1 | TRBV19 | TGTGCCAGAACCGTTATGGGACACGGTCGCGAGCAGTTCTTC | CARTVMGHGREQFF
NA | NA | TRBJ1-4 | TRBV15 | TGTGCCACCAGCAGAGATCTGGAGAGGGCAACTAATGAAAAACTGTTTTTT | CATSRDLERATNEKLFF
TRBD2 | NA | TRBJ2-1 | TRBV5-4 | TGTGCCAGCAGCCTACCAGGGACTAGCGGGAGGTTAGCGGAAAATGAGCAGTTCTTC | CASSLPGTSGRLAENEQFF
NA | NA | TRBJ2-1 | TRBV9 | TGTGCCAGCAGCGCGGTCGGGGGCCCCTACAATGAGCAGTTCTTC | CASSAVGGPYNEQFF
TRBD1 | NA | TRBJ1-1 | TRBV6-5 | TGTGCCAGCAGTTTAACAGGGGGCTTCGGGAACACTGAAGCTTTCTTT | CASSLTGGFGNTEAFF
NA | few | TRBJ1-1 | TRBV15 | TGTGCCACCAGCAGAGATTTGGGGGGGTCTGAAGCTTTCTTT | CATSRDLGGSEAFF
TRBD2 | NA | TRBJ2-3 | TRBV19 | TGTGCCAGTCAGACTAGCGTGACCACAGATACGCAGTATTTT | CASQTSVTTDTQYF
NA | NA | TRBJ1-1 | TRBV6-5 | TGTGCCAGCACCCAGGGCGGGGGTCACACTGAAGCTTTCTTT | CASTQGGGHTEAFF
TRBD1 | NA | TRBJ1-2 | TRBV27 | TGTGCCAGCAGTTTATCGGTGGGACAGGGAGTATTCCGAGGCTACACCTTC | CASSLSVGQGVFRGYTF
NA | NA | TRBJ2-1 | TRBV5-1 | TGCGCCAGCAGCGGGTCGGCCGGGCAGTTCTTC | CASSGSAGQFF
TRBD2 | NA | TRBJ2-1 | TRBV4-2 | TGTGCCAGCAGCCAGCACCAATCCGGGACTAGTGGCAATGAGCAGTTCTTC | CASSQHQSGTSGNEQFF
NA | NA | TRBJ1-3 | TRBV9 | TGTGCCAGCAGCCCCCGTGCAGGTCCCTCTGGAAACACCATATATTTT | CASSPRAGPSGNTIYF
TRBD2 | NA | TRBJ2-3 | TRBV19 | TGTGCCAGTGCGAGCGGGAGAAGGTTGACAGATACGCAGTATTTT | CASASGRRLTDTQYF
NA | NA | TRBJ1-2 | TRBV6-1 | TGTGCCAGCAGTGAACTTATCACAGGCACTAACTATGGCTACACCTTC | CASSELITGTNYGYTF
TRBD2 | NA | TRBJ2-7 | TRBV5-4 | TGTGCCAGCAGCTTGGTTAGCGGGCGAGAGCAGTACTTC | CASSLVSGREQYF
NA | NA | TRBJ1-1 | TRBV28 | TGTGCCAGCAGCGACCCCGGGGGCACTGAAGCTTTCTTT | CASSDPGGTEAFF
NA | NA | TRBJ1-4 | TRBV28 | TGTGCCTCCTCTACGCTTAGGACTGAAAAACTGTTTTTT | CASSTLRTEKLFF